The 20 T cell receptor beta chains below all came from one sample that was sequenced in a study of Ad26.COV2.S vaccination and SARS-CoV-2 variants. Treatment defined: 19 received Ad26.COV2.S at low or high dose, single or two shots; about five received placebo; per-sample allocation not given. The samples were gathered on day 63 after the first injection of vaccine or placebo. Only in-frame clones appear in the TCRdb table, and some are missing; sequencing was by immunoSEQ multiplex PCR. Here the sample spans about 430,000 clones, approximately 90% being singletons. The source was peripheral blood, collected in a trial of Ad26.COV2.S vaccine versus placebo. The origin of the receptors is a person between 18 and 60 years old who received the Ad26.COV2.S COVID-19 vaccine or a placebo.

The chain combines TRBV5-8 with TRBJ1-3; maybe TRBD1 (5 bases). The germline gives CDR1 SGHTS, CDR2 YDEGEE. V lost 4 bases and J 0 bases, leaving 14 bases between the germline ends. This CDR3 has 16 amino acids. CDR3 sequence (DNA): TGTGCCAGCAGCCAAATGGGGCAGGCCTCTGGAAACACCATATATTTT. This gives the protein CASSQMGQASGNTIYF.

The rearrangement links TRBV20-1 to TRBJ2-7; D gene unclear. V was cut by 3 bases and J by 2 bases, with 5 bases left in between. Germline CDR1 DFQATT, CDR2 SNEGSKA (reference sequence). CDR3 size: 11 residues. The CDR3 coding sequence is TGCAGTGCTAGCAATACCTACGAGCAGTACTTC. Translated: CSASNTYEQYF.

This clone has just one count. The rearrangement uses TRBV3-1 (or the pseudogene TRBV3-2) and TRBJ2-1, with D tentatively TRBD1 (6 bases). Trimming removed 0 bases at V and 3 bases at J, with 9 bases between. The germline gives CDR1 LGHDT, CDR2 YNNKEL (reference sequence). The CDR3 runs to 15 residues. CDR3 in DNA: TGTGCCAGCAGCCAAGATCAACAGGGCTACAATGAGCAGTTCTTC. Protein sequence: CASSQDQQGYNEQFF.

The rearrangement links TRBV29-1 to TRBJ2-7, with 11 bases that match TRBD2. The germline V gene encodes CDR1 SQVTM and CDR2 ANQGSEA. V shed 4 bases and J 5 bases; nucleotides not matched to a gene: 13. The CDR3 has 16 amino acids. The CDR3 coding sequence is TGCAGCGTTGTTATGGCTACTAGCGGGAGTCGGAACGAGCAGTACTTC. It codes for CSVVMATSGSRNEQYF.

The chain combines TRBV19 with TRBJ2-2; D might be TRBD1 or TRBD2, each matching 6 bases. Germline loops: CDR1 LNHDA, CDR2 SQIVND (reference sequence). The CDR3 has 15 residues. The V gene lost 2 bases and the J gene lost 4 bases, with 11 bases spanning the gap. The DNA for the CDR3 is TGTGCCAGTAGTATAAGGGGGGAGGCCACCGGGGAGCTGTTTTTT. Its translation: CASSIRGEATGELFF. The whole variable domain, filled in from reference TRBV19 and TRBJ2-2, reads DGGITQSPKYLFRKEGQNVTLSCEQNLNHDAMYWYRQDPGQGLRLIYYSQIVNDFQKGDIAEGYSVSREKKESFPLTVTSAQKNPTAFYLCASSIRGEATGELFFGEGSRLTVL.

The chain joins TRBV9 to TRBJ2-7; D is possibly TRBD1 (6 bases). The germline V and J ends were trimmed by 1 base and 5 bases, with 7 bases remaining between them. Germline V gene data show CDR1 as SGDLS and CDR2 as YYNGEE. This CDR3 comprises 12 residues. This chain's CDR3 is CASSVQGNEQYF. CDR3 DNA sequence: TGTGCCAGCAGCGTACAGGGGAACGAGCAGTACTTC.

The chain has TRBV12-5 and TRBJ2-7; TRBD1 might be the D (6 bases). This CDR3 is built from 13 residues. The V gene's germline CDR1 is LGHNT and CDR2 FRNRAP. Deletions cut 6 bases from V and 3 bases from J, with 12 bases between. The CDR3 bases are TGTGCTAGTGGGCTCGGACAGCACTACGAGCAGTACTTC. Amino acids: CASGLGQHYEQYF.

The rearrangement uses TRBV19 and TRBJ1-1; D perhaps matches TRBD1 (5 bases). Germline lookup yields CDR1 LNHDA and CDR2 SQIVND (reference sequence). The CDR3 is 11 amino acids. Trimming removed 3 bases from V and 6 bases from J, with 5 bases in between. This chain's CDR3 is CASSMGAEAFF. Here the CDR3 DNA reads TGTGCCAGTAGTATGGGGGCTGAAGCTTTCTTT.

V gene TRBV7-6 combines with J gene TRBJ2-1; 8 bases are shared with TRBD2. The CDR3 sequence is 17 residues long. Germline V lookup: CDR1 SGHVS, CDR2 FNYEAQ. The J segment lost 0 bases and the V segment lost 1 base, leaving 5 bases of the junction unmatched. The CDR3 sequence is CASSLGQRGSSYNEQFF. The CDR3 nucleotides read TGTGCCAGCAGCTTAGGGCAGCGGGGGAGCTCCTACAATGAGCAGTTCTTC.

A word on this clone: Possible read error: a much larger clone is one base away. The chain has TRBV5-6 and TRBJ2-7, with TRBD2 matching 11 bases. The germline CDR1 and CDR2 sequences are SGHDT and YYEEEE. The V and J ends lost 3 bases and 4 bases, in that order; junction bases with no gene match: 0. The CDR3 spans 13 residues. The DNA for the CDR3 is TGTGCCAGCAGCTGGACTAGCGGGTACGAGCAGTACTTC. It specifies CASSWTSGYEQYF.

This chain uses TRBV4-3 with TRBJ2-5, with D possibly matching TRBD2 (5 bases). The CDR3 consists of 15 residues. Trimming removed 0 bases from V and 2 bases from J, with 10 bases in between. Per germline, CDR1 LGHNA and CDR2 YSLEER. The CDR3 reads CASSQEWAGQETQYF. CDR3 bases: TGCGCCAGCAGCCAAGAATGGGCGGGTCAAGAGACCCAGTACTTC.

This CDR3 reads CASSFIRYTGELFF. The CDR3, as DNA: TGTGCCAGCAGTTTTATAAGGTACACCGGGGAGCTGTTTTTT. This chain joins TRBV28 and TRBJ2-2; D is undetermined. This CDR3 has 14 amino acids. V gave up 3 bases and J gave up 3 bases, with 8 bases separating them. CDR1 is MDHEN, CDR2 SYDVKM, per germline.

This clone was seen a single time. The chain recombines TRBV10-3 with TRBJ1-2; no clear D gene. Germline CDR1 ENHRY, CDR2 SYGVKD. This CDR3 is built from 12 residues. V lost 2 bases and J 6 bases, leaving 7 bases between the germline ends. The CDR3 sequence: CAISERGDGYTF. The CDR3 region has the DNA TGTGCCATCAGTGAGCGAGGAGATGGCTACACCTTC.

The chain uses TRBV14 and TRBJ2-5, with 9 positions matching TRBD2. This CDR3 spans 14 amino acids. Germline lookup yields CDR1 SGHDN and CDR2 FVKESK. J gave up 5 bases and V 4 bases, and 5 bases lay outside the gene matches. This chain's CDR3 is CASSLAGVGETQYF. The CDR3 nucleotides read TGTGCCAGCAGCCTAGCGGGAGTAGGGGAGACCCAGTACTTC.

The rearrangement links TRBV27 to TRBJ1-1; weak D call: TRBD1 (5 bases). This CDR3 has 13 residues. Between the trimmed V and J ends, which lost 4 bases and 1 base, there was a span of 7 bases. Germline CDR1 is MNHEY and CDR2 is SMNVEV (reference sequence). The chain's CDR3 is CASSYRWNTEAFF. CDR3 DNA: TGTGCCAGCAGTTACAGGTGGAACACTGAAGCTTTCTTT.

This chain joins TRBV11-3 and TRBJ2-5, with 7 positions matching TRBD1. The V segment lost 5 bases and the J segment 5 bases; nucleotides outside the gene matches: 11. From germline, CDR1 is SGHNT and CDR2 YENEEA. The CDR3 is 15 residues long. CDR3 sequence reads: CASSPRTGPLETQYF. The CDR3 DNA reads as TGTGCCAGCAGCCCTCGGACAGGCCCCTTGGAGACCCAGTACTTC.

The V gene is TRBV28, the J gene TRBJ2-1; 8 bases map to TRBD1. The CDR3 is made up of 15 amino acids. The V gene end was trimmed by 6 bases and the J gene end by 9 bases; junction bases not matched to a gene: 13. Germline CDR1 MDHEN, CDR2 SYDVKM. The CDR3 here is CASRSTGGRGAEQFF. DNA of the CDR3: TGTGCCAGCAGGTCCACAGGGGGGCGGGGTGCTGAGCAGTTCTTC.

The chain carries TRBV5-1 and TRBJ2-6, with D unclear. The V gene's germline CDR1 is SGHRS and CDR2 YFSETQ. The length of the CDR3 is 16 residues. Trimming removed 4 bases from V and 0 bases from J, with 11 bases in between. CDR3 in DNA: TGCGCCAGCAGCCCATTACCTAGCTCTGGGGCCAACGTCCTGACTTTC. This gives the protein CASSPLPSSGANVLTF. Variable domain in full (rest from reference TRBV5-1 and TRBJ2-6): KAGVTQTPRYLIKTRGQQVTLSCSPISGHRSVSWYQQTPGQGLQFLFEYFSETQRNKGNFPGRFSGRQFSNSRSEMNVSTLELGDSALYLCASSPLPSSGANVLTFGAGSRLTVL.

The rearrangement uses TRBV25-1 and TRBJ2-5; D not certain. Germline assignment: CDR1 MGHDK and CDR2 SYGVNS. The V end was cut by 4 bases, the J end by 4 bases, with 4 bases between. This CDR3 comprises 11 residues. This CDR3 is CASSAGETQYF. The CDR3 DNA reads TGTGCCAGCAGTGCCGGAGAGACCCAGTACTTC.

In regard to this clone: At the DNA level, this CDR3 is encoded by other sequences in the same sample as well. V and J are TRBV30 and TRBJ2-7, with D maybe TRBD1 (6 bases). Trimming shortened V by 0 bases and J by 2 bases, and 8 bases separated the two germline ends. Per germline, CDR1 GTSNPN and CDR2 SVGIG (reference sequence). The length of the CDR3 is 13 residues. The CDR3 nucleotides are TGTGCCTGGAGTGTTGGGGGCCCCTACGAGCAGTACTTC. This gives the protein CAWSVGGPYEQYF.